Reported below is one T cell receptor (beta chain). Its antigen is currently unknown. This record belongs to a study of blood T cells in healthy people across ages. Study results and caveats: Estimated diversity that came from one million T cells was considered an underestimate. CMV status of donors was not determined, possibly confounding expanded clonotype changes. Naive CD4+ cell counts and diversity both ran higher in long-lived than in aged donors.

V shed 8 bases, J shed 1 base, and the junction held 9 bases outside the gene matches. The germline CDR1 and CDR2 sequences are DFQATT and SNEGSKA (reference sequence). CDR3 length: 14 residues. A second PCR of roughly 7 to 11 cycles used a sample-barcoded 5' primer and a J-beta primer mix. From the 5' RACE reads, TCRdb called clonotypes with MiXCR, one entry per CDR3 protein. The data hold 650,000 to 1,000,000 distinct CDR3 sequences, with roughly 35% observed a single time. V and J are TRBV20-1 and TRBJ2-7; 9 positions agree with TRBD1. Sample: blood. The receptor's source is a man between 18 and 29 years old in good health. The CDR3 protein is CSLLPGQGSYEQYF. The CDR3 DNA is TGCAGTCTCCTCCCGGGACAGGGTTCCTACGAGCAGTACTTC.